The present entry profiles one T cell receptor (beta chain) with its context. Its antigen is unknown. Qualities for individual bases were not recorded, and no much larger clone is one base off. The sample comes from a study of blood T cell repertoires in COVID-19 (dated by TCRdb to the early 2020s). About the full investigation: The collaborator samples originated in the United States, Italy and Spain and spanned the acute and convalescent phases of COVID-19. A de-identified subject ID, COVID-19 status, age in years and sex were almost always included in the sample metadata. Where available, HLA class I and class II types were obtained from metadata supplied by the sample provider rather than from assay-based typing. Samples were obtained from the ongoing ImmuneRACE study (first 160 participants) and from about 1,300 subjects provided by 6 global collaborators. Subjects who had been exposed to COVID-19, were actively infected with it, or had recovered from it provided the deeply sampled blood TCRbeta repertoires that made up the dataset. The repertoires were released in a freely available public database meant as a resource for research on the immune response to SARS-CoV-2. The material from the prospective study consisted of cDNA or gDNA derived from T cells, B-cell-depleted T cells, or PBMCs.

TCRbeta CDR3 regions were amplified from genomic DNA using the immunoSEQ Assay, a bias-controlled multiplex PCR. The paper's processing steps were these. Nucleated cell counts per sample were estimated from amplification of reference gene primers within the assay. To quantify the absolute abundance of each unique TCRbeta CDR3 rearrangement, sequence reads were collapsed and filtered. Productive Simpson clonality was computed per sample as the square root of Simpson's diversity index over productive rearrangements. In its TCRdb copy, this immuneACCESS table keeps in-frame sequences only and misses some clones. Where compared with another copy, unresolved V genes explain less than half of these, and the others have no known cause. V, J and clone size reflect that table, while D and trimming were determined from the DNA. The sample records tens of thousands of clones, roughly 89% of which are singletons. The top ten constitute around 4.1% of the sample.

General conclusions and limits of the study: The amount of clinical and demographic metadata varied by source and participant and was provided uncurated.

Each collaborating institution followed its own protocols to collect whole blood in K2EDTA tubes. For TCRbeta analysis, collaborators shipped samples as frozen whole blood, isolated PBMCs, or DNA extracted from either of those sample types. From its cysteine to its phenylalanine, the CDR3 spans 16 amino acids. Just CDR3 DNA is preserved here, 48 bases in frame from base 1. Cut back by 5 bases and 7 bases, the V and J ends lie 24 bases apart. The germline V gene encodes CDR1 MDHEN and CDR2 SYDVKM. Sample: peripheral blood. Here the chain combines TRBV28 and TRBJ2-7, with the D gene not clear enough to name. This TCR was sampled from a woman at least 80 years old with active or convalescent COVID-19. CDR3 region: CASSPARVLLPGEQYF. DNA sequence: TGTGCCAGCAGTCCCGCTCGGGTTTTGCTCCCGGGTGAGCAGTACTTC.